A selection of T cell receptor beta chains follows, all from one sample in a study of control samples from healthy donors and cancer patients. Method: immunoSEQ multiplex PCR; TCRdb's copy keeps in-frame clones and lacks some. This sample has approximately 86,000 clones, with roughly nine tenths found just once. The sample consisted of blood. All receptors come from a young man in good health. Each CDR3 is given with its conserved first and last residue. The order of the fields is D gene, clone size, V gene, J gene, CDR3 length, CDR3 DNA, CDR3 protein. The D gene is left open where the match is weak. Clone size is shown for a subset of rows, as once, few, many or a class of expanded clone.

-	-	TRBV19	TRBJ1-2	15	TGTGCCAGTAGTACCACAGGGCTGGGTCGCTATGGCTACACCTTC	CASSTTGLGRYGYTF
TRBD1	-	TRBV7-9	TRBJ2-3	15	TGTGCCAGCAGCGCAACAGGGGTCGGGACAGATACGCAGTATTTT	CASSATGVGTDTQYF
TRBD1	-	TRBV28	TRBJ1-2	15	TGTGCCAGCAGTCCCGGACAGGGGGCATTATATGGCTACACCTTC	CASSPGQGALYGYTF
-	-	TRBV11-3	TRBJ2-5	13	TGTGCCAGCAGCCGCGGACCTGTGGAGACCCAGTACTTC	CASSRGPVETQYF
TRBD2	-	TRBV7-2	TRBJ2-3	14	TGTGCCAGCAGCTCAGGAGCGGGGCAGTCAACGCAGTATTTT	CASSSGAGQSTQYF
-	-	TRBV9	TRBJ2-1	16	TGTGCCAGCAGCGATTTAGCGGCGAGCTCCTACAATGAGCAGTTCTTC	CASSDLAASSYNEQFF
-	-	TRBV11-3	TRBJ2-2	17	TGTGCCAGCAGCTTAGATCCGGTGGGCCTGGGCACCGGGGAGCTGTTTTTT	CASSLDPVGLGTGELFF
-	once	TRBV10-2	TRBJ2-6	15	TGCGCCAGCAGTGATCTCCAAGTAGGGGCCAACGTCCTGACTTTC	CASSDLQVGANVLTF
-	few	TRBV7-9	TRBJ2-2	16	TGTGCCAGCAGCCCGTGGGATTTTACACTCACCGGGGAGCTGTTTTTT	CASSPWDFTLTGELFF
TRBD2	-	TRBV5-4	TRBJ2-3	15	TGTGCCAGCAGCTTGGCAGCGGGGGGCACAGATACGCAGTATTTT	CASSLAAGGTDTQYF
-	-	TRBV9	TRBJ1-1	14	TGTGCCAGCAGCGTAACTGGGGTTCAATATGAAGCTTTCTTT	CASSVTGVQYEAFF
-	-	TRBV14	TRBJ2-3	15	TGTGCCAGCAGGGCCCGGACCGCTGGAGGAGATACGCAGTATTTT	CASRARTAGGDTQYF
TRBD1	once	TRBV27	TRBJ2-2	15	TGTGCCAGCAGCCACCCCGGGACAGGGGCCGGGGAGCTGTTTTTT	CASSHPGTGAGELFF
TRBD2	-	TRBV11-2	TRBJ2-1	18	TGTGCCAGCAGCTTACTCCCCTCGCGGGGGGGGGAATACAATGAGCAGTTCTTC	CASSLLPSRGGEYNEQFF
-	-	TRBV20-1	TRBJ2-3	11	TGCAGTGCTAGAGTCCGAGATACGCAGTATTTT	CSARVRDTQYF
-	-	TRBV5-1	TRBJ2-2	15	TGCGCCAGCAGCTTGGGAGCCGGGAACACCGGGGAGCTGTTTTTT	CASSLGAGNTGELFF
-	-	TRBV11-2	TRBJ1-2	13	TGTGCCAGCAGCTTAGCAGGGGATGGTGGCTACACCTTC	CASSLAGDGGYTF
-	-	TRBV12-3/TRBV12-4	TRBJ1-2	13	TGTGCCAGCAGTTTGGCAGTTTTAAATGGCTACACCTTC	CASSLAVLNGYTF
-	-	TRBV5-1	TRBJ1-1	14	TGCGCCAGCAGCTTACAGGGTATGAACACTGAAGCTTTCTTT	CASSLQGMNTEAFF
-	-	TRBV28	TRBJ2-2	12	TGTGCCAGCACTCGGGACACCGGGGAGCTGTTTTTT	CASTRDTGELFF
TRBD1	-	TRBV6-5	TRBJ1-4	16	TGTGCCAGCAGTTATCGGTCGGGACAGCTTAATGAAAAACTGTTTTTT	CASSYRSGQLNEKLFF
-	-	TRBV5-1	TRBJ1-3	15	TGCGCCAGCAGCTTGGGGGAGATCTCTGGAAACACCATATATTTT	CASSLGEISGNTIYF
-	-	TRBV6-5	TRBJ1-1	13	TGTGCCAGCAGTTTAAGGGGTCGGACTGAAGCTTTCTTT	CASSLRGRTEAFF
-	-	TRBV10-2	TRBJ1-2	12	TGCGCCAGCAGCGACAGCCACTATGGCTACACCTTC	CASSDSHYGYTF
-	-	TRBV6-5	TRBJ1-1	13	TGTGCCAGCAGTTACTCAGCGAACACTGAAGCTTTCTTT	CASSYSANTEAFF
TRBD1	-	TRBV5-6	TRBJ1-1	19	TGTGCCAGCAGCTTGGTTACAGGGGGCCTCCCCACCTTTAACACTGAAGCTTTCTTT	CASSLVTGGLPTFNTEAFF
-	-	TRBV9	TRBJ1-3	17	TGTGCCAGCAGCGTAGGCCCCCAGGGGAGTTCTGGAAACACCATATATTTT	CASSVGPQGSSGNTIYF
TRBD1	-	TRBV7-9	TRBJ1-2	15	TGTGCCAGCAGCTTAGGGACAGGGACTAACTATGGCTACACCTTC	CASSLGTGTNYGYTF
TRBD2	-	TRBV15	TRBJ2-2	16	TGTGCCACCAGCAGGCCCCGGGGGGGCGAAACCGGGGAGCTGTTTTTT	CATSRPRGGETGELFF
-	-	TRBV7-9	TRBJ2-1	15	TGTGCCAGCACCTTAGGTTCGGTAGTTTACAATGAGCAGTTCTTC	CASTLGSVVYNEQFF
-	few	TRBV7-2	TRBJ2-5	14	TGTGCCAGCAGCTCACGACAGCTCCAAGAGACCCAGTACTTC	CASSSRQLQETQYF
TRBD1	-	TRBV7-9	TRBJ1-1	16	TGTGCCAGCAGCTCAAGACAGGGTGAAATGAACACTGAAGCTTTCTTT	CASSSRQGEMNTEAFF
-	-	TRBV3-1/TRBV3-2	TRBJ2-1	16	TGTGCCAGCAGCCTACAAAGCACACGAGTCTACAATGAGCAGTTCTTC	CASSLQSTRVYNEQFF
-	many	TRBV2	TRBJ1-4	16	TGTGCCAGCAGTGAAGGTTCCTCCTCCCATAATGAAAAACTGTTTTTT	CASSEGSSSHNEKLFF
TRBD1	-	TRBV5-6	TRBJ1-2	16	TGTGCCAGCAGCCACGAAGGGGGCTGGGTTCTATATGGCTACACCTTC	CASSHEGGWVLYGYTF
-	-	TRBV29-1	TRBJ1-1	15	TGCAGCGTTGAAGATCGGTGGGGAGCGAACACTGAAGCTTTCTTT	CSVEDRWGANTEAFF
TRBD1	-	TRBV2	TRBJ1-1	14	TGTGCCAGCACCCAACAGGGGGGGAACACTGAAGCTTTCTTT	CASTQQGGNTEAFF